The clone carrying this T cell receptor (beta chain) was observed at least ten times. What it recognizes is unknown. The data were obtained in a study of Graves' ophthalmopathy and Graves' hyperthyroidism. At the level of the study: Stable hyperthyroidism was defined by absence of ophthalmopathy within 18 months of follow-up.

TCR beta CDR3 regions were amplified from RNA transcripts. Second-round multiplex PCR followed a first-round RT-PCR using HTBI primers. TCRdb re-called the multiplex PCR reads with MiXCR, one entry per CDR3 protein. The data show over a million distinct CDR3 sequences, about two fifths seen once. General study findings and limits: With around 69% sensitivity and 72.22% specificity, the model predicted ophthalmopathy progression. Blood shared most expanded thyroid clonotypes above 0.001 frequency.

New diagnoses, under 2 months' duration, and ages 18 to 65 characterized the hyperthyroidism patients. The sequence was obtained from an adult man with Graves' hyperthyroidism. What was sequenced was peripheral blood or thyroid tissue (not recorded which).

The CDR3 region has the DNA TGTGCCAGCACGCGAGACACGGCGCGCGGGGGCTACACCTTC. It codes for CASTRDTARGGYTF. This chain joins TRBV6-5 and TRBJ1-2; the D is unclear. Trimming removed 7 bases from V and 8 bases from J, with 20 bases in between. CDR3 length equals 14 residues. Per germline, CDR1 MNHEY and CDR2 SVGAGI.